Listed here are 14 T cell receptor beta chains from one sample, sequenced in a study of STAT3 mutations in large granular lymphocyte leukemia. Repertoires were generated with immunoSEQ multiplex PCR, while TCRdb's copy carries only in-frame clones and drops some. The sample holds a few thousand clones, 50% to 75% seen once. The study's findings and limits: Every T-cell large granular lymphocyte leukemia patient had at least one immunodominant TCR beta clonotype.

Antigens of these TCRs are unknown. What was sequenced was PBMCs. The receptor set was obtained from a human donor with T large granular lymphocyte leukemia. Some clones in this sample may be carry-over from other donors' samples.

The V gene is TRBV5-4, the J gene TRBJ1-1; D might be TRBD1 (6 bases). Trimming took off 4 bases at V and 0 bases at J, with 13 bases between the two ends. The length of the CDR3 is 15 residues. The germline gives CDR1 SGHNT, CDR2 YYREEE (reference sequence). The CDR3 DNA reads TGTGCCAGCAGCCCGCCGGGACAAATGAACACTGAAGCTTTCTTT. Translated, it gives CASSPPGQMNTEAFF.

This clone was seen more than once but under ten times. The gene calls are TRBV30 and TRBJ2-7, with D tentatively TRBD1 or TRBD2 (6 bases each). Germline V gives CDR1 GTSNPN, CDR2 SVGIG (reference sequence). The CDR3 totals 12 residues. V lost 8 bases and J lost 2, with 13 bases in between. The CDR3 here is CARGTPTYEQYF. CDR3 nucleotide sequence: TGTGCCCGCGGGACACCCACCTACGAGCAGTACTTC.

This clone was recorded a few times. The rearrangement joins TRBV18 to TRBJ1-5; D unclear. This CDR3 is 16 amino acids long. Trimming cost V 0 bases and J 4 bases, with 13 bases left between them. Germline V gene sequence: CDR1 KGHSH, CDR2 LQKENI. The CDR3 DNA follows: TGTGCCAGCTCACCACCGATGGCGGGAACTAATCAGCCCCAGCATTTT. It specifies CASSPPMAGTNQPQHF.

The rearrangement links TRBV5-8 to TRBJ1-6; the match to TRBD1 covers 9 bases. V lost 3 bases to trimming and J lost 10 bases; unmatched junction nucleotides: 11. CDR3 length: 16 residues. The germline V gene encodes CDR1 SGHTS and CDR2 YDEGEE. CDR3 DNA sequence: TGTGCCAGCAGCTCCCGGGACAGGGAGTCATACTCACCCCTCCACTTT. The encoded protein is CASSSRDRESYSPLHF.

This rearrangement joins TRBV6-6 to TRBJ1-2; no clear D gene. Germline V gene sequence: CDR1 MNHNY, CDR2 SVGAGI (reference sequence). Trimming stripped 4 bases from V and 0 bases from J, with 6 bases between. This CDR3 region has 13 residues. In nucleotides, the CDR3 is TGTGCCAGCAGTTTCTCCTCTAACTATGGCTACACCTTC. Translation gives CASSFSSNYGYTF.

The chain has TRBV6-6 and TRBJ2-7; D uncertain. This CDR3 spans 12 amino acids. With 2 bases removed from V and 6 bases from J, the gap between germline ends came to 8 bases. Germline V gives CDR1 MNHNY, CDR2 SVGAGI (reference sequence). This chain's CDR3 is CASSYHRVEQYF. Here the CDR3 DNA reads TGTGCCAGCAGTTACCACCGGGTCGAGCAGTACTTC.

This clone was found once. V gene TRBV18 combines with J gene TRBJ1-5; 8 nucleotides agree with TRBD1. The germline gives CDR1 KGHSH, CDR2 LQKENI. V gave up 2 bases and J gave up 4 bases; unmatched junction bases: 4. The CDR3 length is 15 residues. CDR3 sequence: CASSPGRGPNQPQHF. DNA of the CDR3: TGTGCCAGCTCACCAGGCAGGGGGCCTAATCAGCCCCAGCATTTT.

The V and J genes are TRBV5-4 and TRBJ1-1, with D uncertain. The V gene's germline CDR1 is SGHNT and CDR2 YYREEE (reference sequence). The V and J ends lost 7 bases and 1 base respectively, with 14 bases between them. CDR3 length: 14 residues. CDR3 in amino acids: CASQSFSANTEAFF. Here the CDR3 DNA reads TGTGCCAGCCAAAGCTTCTCCGCGAACACTGAAGCTTTCTTT.

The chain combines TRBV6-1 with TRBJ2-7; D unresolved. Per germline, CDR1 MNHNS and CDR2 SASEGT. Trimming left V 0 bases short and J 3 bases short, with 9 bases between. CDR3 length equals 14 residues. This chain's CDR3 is CASSEAGMVYEQYF. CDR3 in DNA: TGTGCCAGCAGTGAAGCAGGGATGGTCTACGAGCAGTACTTC.

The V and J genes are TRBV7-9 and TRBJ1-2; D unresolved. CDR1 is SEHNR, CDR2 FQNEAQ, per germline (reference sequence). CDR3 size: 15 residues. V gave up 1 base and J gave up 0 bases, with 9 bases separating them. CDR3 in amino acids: CASSLEPRSNYGYTF. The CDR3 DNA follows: TGTGCCAGCAGCTTAGAACCCAGGTCTAACTATGGCTACACCTTC.

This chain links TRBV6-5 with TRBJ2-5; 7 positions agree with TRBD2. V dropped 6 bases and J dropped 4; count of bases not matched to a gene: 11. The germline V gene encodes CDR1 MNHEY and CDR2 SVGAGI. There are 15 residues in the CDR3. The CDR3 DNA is TGTGCCAGCAGCCTGCCGGGGACTACCGGAGAGACCCAGTACTTC. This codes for CASSLPGTTGETQYF.

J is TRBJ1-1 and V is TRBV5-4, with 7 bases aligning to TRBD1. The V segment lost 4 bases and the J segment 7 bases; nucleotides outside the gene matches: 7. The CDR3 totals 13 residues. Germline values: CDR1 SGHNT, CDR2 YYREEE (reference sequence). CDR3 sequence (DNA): TGTGCCAGCAGCACAGACAGGGAGGGTGAAGCTTTCTTT. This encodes CASSTDREGEAFF.

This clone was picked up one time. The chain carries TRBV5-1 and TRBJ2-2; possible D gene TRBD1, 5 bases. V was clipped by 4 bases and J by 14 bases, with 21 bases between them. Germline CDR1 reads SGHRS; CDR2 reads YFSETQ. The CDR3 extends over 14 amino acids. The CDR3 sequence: CASSPSSTAAGLFF. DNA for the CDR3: TGCGCCAGCAGCCCATCTTCGACAGCCGCTGGACTGTTTTTT.

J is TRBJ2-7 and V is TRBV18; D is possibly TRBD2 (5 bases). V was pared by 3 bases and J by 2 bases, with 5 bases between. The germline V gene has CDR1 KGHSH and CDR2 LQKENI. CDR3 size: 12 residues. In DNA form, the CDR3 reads TGTGCCAGCTCACCTAGCGCCTACGAGCAGTACTTC. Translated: CASSPSAYEQYF.